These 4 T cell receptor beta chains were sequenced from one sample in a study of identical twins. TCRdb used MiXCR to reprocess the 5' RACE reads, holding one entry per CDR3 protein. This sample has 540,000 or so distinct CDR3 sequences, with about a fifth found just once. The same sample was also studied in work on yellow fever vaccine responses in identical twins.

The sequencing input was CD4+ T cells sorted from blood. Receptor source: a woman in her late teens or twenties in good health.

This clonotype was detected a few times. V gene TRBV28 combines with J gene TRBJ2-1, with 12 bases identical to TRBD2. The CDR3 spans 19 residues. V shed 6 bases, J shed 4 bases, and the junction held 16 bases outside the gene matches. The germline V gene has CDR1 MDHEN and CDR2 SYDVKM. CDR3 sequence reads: CASSPLGPSGGAQYNEQFF. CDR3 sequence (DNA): TGTGCCAGCAGCCCCCTCGGGCCTAGCGGGGGGGCCCAATACAATGAGCAGTTCTTC.

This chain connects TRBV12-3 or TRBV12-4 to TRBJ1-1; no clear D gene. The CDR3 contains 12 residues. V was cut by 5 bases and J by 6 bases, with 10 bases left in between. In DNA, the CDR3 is TGTGCCAGCAGTCCATGGACCGCTGAAGCTTTCTTT. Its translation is CASSPWTAEAFF.

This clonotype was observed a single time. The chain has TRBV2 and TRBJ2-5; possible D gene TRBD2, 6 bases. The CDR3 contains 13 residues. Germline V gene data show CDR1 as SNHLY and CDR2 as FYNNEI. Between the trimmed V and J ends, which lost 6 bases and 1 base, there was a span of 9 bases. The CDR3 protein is CASRGGPQETQYF. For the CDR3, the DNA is TGTGCCAGCAGGGGGGGTCCCCAAGAGACCCAGTACTTC.

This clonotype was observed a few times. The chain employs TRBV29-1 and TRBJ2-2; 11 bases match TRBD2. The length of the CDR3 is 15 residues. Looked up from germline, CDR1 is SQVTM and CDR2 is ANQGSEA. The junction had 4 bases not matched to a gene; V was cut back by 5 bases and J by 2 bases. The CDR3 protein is CSVRGTSGNTGELFF. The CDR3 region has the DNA TGCAGCGTTCGCGGGACTAGCGGAAACACCGGGGAGCTGTTTTTT.